This T cell receptor beta chain was identified in a study of identifying expanded T cells in peripheral blood. Profiled with immunoSEQ multiplex PCR; TCRdb holds only in-frame clones, not every one. The table records approximately 100,000 clones, around 89% of them present only once. The J segment lost 14 bases and the V segment lost 6 bases, leaving 11 bases of the junction unmatched. The CDR3 length is 13 residues. Germline values: CDR1 LNHDA, CDR2 SQIVND (reference sequence). What was sequenced was blood. The receptor was derived from a person aged 18 to 75 in good health. The chain carries TRBV19 and TRBJ2-1; TRBD2 agrees at 9 bases. CDR3 in amino acids: CASSQGLAYTEFF. CDR3 nucleotides: TGTGCCAGTAGCCAGGGACTAGCTTACACCGAGTTCTTC.